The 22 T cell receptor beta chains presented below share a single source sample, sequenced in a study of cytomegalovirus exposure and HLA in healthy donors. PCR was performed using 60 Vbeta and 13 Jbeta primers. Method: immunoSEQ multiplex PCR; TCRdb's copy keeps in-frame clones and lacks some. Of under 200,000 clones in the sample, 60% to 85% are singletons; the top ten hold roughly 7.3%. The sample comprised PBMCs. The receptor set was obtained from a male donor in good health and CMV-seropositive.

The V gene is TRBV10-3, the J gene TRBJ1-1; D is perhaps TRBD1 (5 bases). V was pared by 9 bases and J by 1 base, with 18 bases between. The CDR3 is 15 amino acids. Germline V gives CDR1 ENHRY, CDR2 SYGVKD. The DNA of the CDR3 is TGTGCCATTGCCCGGAGGGGTACAGGGAACACTGAAGCTTTCTTT. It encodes CAIARRGTGNTEAFF.

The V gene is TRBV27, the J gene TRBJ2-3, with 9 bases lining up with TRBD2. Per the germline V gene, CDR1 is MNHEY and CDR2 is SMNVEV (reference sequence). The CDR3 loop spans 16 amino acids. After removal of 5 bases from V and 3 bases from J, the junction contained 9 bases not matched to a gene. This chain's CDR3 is CASSGLNLAGTDTQYF. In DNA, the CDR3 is TGTGCCAGCAGTGGGCTGAATCTAGCGGGGACAGATACGCAGTATTTT.

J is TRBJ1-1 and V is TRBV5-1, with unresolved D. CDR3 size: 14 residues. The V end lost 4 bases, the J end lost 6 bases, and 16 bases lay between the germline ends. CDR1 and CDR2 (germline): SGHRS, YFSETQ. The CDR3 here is CASSTSSEGPEAFF. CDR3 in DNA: TGCGCCAGCAGCACTTCATCGGAGGGCCCTGAAGCTTTCTTT.

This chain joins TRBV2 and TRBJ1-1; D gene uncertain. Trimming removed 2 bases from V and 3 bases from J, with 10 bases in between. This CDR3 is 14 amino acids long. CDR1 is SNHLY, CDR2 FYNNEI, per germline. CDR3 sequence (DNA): TGTGCCAGCAGTGAAATCGGGGTGGACACTGAAGCTTTCTTT. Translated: CASSEIGVDTEAFF.

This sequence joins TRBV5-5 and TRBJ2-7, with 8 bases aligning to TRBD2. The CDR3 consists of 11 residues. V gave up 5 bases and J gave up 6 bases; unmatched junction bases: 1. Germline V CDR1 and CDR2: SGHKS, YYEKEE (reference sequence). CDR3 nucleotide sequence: TGTGCCAGCAGGCTAGCGGGCGAGCAGTACTTC. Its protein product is CASRLAGEQYF. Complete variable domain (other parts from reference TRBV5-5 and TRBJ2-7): DAGVTQSPTHLIKTRGQQVTLRCSPISGHKSVSWYQQVLGQGPQFIFQYYEKEERGRGNFPDRFSARQFPNYSSELNVNALLLGDSALYLCASRLAGEQYFGPGTRLTVT.

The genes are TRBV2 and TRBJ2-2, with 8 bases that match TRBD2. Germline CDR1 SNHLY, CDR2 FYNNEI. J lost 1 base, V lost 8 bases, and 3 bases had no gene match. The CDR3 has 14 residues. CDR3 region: CASGRGGNTGELFF. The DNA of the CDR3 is TGTGCCAGCGGCCGGGGGGGGAACACCGGGGAGCTGTTTTTT.

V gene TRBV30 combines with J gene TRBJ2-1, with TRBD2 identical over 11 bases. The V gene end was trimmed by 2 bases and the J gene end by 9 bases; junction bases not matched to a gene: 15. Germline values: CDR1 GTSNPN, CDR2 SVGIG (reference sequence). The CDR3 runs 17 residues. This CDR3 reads CAWSLIPGLAVSGEQFF. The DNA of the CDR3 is TGTGCCTGGAGTCTTATTCCGGGACTAGCGGTCTCGGGTGAGCAGTTCTTC.

The CDR3 nucleotides read TGTGCCAGTAGTAGGCAGGGGCTGGGTCAGCCCCAGCATTTT. This gives the protein CASSRQGLGQPQHF. V gene TRBV19 combines with J gene TRBJ1-5; possibly TRBD1 for D (6 bases). V lost 4 bases to trimming and J lost 6 bases, with 13 bases between them. The germline V gene encodes CDR1 LNHDA and CDR2 SQIVND (reference sequence). The CDR3 sequence is 14 residues long.

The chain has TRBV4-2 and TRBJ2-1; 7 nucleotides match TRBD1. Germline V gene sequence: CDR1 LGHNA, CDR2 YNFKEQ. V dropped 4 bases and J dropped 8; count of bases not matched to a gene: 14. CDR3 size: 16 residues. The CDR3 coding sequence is TGTGCCAGCAGCCCCTACGGACAGGATCCGCCAGATGAGCAGTTCTTC. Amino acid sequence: CASSPYGQDPPDEQFF.

The CDR3 region is CASSLIPGQGNHGYTF. In nucleotides, the CDR3 is TGTGCCAGCAGCTTGATTCCGGGACAGGGGAATCATGGCTACACCTTC. The genes are TRBV5-6 and TRBJ1-2; 10 bases align to TRBD1. This CDR3 region has 16 residues. From germline, CDR1 is SGHDT and CDR2 YYEEEE. The trim removed 1 base at V and 6 bases at J, leaving 9 bases unmatched.

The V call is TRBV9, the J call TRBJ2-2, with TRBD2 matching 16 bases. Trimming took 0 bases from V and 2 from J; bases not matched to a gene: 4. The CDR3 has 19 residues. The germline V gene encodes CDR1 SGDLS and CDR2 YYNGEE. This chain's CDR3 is CASSVEGTSGGANTGELFF. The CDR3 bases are TGTGCCAGCAGCGTAGAAGGGACTAGCGGGGGGGCCAACACCGGGGAGCTGTTTTTT. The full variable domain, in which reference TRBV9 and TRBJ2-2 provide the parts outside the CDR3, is DSGVTQTPKHLITATGQRVTLRCSPRSGDLSVYWYQQSLDQGLQFLIQYYNGEERAKGNILERFSAQQFPDLHSELNLSSLELGDSALYFCASSVEGTSGGANTGELFFGEGSRLTVL.

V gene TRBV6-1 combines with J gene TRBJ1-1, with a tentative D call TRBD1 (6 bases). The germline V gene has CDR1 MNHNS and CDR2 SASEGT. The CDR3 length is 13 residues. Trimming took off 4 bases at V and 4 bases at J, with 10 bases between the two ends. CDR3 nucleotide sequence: TGTGCCAGCAGTGTCACGGACAGCACTGAAGCTTTCTTT. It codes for CASSVTDSTEAFF.

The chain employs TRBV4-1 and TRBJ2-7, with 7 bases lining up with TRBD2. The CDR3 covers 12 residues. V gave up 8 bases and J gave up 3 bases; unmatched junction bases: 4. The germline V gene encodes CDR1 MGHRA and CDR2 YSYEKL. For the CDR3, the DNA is TGCGCCAGCTCCCCGGGGGGCTACGAGCAGTACTTC. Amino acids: CASSPGGYEQYF.

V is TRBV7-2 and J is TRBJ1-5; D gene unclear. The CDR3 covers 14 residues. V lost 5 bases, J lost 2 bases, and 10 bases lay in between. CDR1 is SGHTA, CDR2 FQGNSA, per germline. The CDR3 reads CASSLDPGNQPQHF. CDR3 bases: TGTGCCAGCAGCCTCGATCCGGGCAATCAGCCCCAGCATTTT.

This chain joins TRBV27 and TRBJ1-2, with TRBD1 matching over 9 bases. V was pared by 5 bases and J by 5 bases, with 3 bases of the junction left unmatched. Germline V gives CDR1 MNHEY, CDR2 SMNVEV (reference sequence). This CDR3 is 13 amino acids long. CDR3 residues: CASSPDRGYGYTF. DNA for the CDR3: TGTGCCAGCAGTCCCGACAGGGGGTATGGCTACACCTTC.

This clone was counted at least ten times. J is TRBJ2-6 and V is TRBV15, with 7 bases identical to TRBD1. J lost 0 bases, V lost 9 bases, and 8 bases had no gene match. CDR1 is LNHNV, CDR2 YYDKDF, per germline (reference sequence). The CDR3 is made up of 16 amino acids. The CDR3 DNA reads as TGTGCCACTTCACAGGGGTTCGACTCTGGGGCCAACGTCCTGACTTTC. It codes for CATSQGFDSGANVLTF.

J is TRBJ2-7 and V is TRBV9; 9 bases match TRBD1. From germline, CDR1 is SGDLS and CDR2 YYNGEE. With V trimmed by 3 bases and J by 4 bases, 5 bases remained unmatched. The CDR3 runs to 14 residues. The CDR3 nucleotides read TGTGCCAGCAGCGCCGAGACAGGGGGTTACGAGCAGTACTTC. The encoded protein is CASSAETGGYEQYF.

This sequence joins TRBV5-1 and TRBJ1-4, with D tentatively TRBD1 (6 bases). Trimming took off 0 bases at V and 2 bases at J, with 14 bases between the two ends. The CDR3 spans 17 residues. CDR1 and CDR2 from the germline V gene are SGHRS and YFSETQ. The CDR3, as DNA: TGCGCCAGCAGCTTGGATCCCGGGGGGGCGACTAATGAAAAACTGTTTTTT. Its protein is CASSLDPGGATNEKLFF.

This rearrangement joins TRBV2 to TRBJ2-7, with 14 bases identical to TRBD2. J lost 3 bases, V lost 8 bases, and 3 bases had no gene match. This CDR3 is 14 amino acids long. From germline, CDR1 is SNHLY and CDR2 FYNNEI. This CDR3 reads CASAGTSGGYEQYF. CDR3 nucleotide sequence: TGTGCCAGCGCCGGGACTAGCGGGGGCTACGAGCAGTACTTC.

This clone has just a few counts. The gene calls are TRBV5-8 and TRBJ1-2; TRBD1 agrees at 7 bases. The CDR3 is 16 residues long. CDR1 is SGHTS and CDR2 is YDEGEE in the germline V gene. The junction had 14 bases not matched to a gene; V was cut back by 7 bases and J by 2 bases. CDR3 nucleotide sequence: TGTGCCAGCCTGGGTCCCCCAACAGGGGCGAACTATGGCTACACCTTC. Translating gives CASLGPPTGANYGYTF.

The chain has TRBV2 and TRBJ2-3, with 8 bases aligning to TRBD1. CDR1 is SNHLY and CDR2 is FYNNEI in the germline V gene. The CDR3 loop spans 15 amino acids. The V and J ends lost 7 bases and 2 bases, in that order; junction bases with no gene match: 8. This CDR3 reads CASTPSRGLTDTQYF. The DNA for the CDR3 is TGTGCCAGCACTCCTAGCAGGGGGCTCACAGATACGCAGTATTTT.

The CDR3 sequence is CASSPGSAVTSYEQYF. The DNA of the CDR3 is TGTGCCAGCTCACCTGGGTCGGCGGTGACCTCCTACGAGCAGTACTTC. The V call is TRBV18, the J call TRBJ2-7, with unresolved D. The CDR3 runs to 16 residues. Germline V lookup: CDR1 KGHSH, CDR2 LQKENI. V was clipped by 3 bases and J by 0 bases, with 15 bases between them.